Below, 3 T cell receptor beta chains from the same sample are listed, as sequenced in a study of circulating CD8 cells and anti-PD-1 response in melanoma. The QIAseq Immune Repertoire TCR panel built the libraries from about 14 ng of total RNA. TCRdb itself ran the reads through MiXCR, one entry per CDR3 protein. Of more than 950 distinct CDR3 sequences in the sample, less than 5% were seen once. Sorting of live CD3+CD8+TCRalphabeta+ cells by PD-1 and/or TIGIT gave four subsets. This specimen consisted of CD8+ T cells from PBMCs, obtained at baseline or after one month of anti-PD-1 therapy (not recorded which). The source of these receptors is a human donor with melanoma.

By frequency in the sample, this clonotype is large. V usage is TRBV29-1 and J usage is TRBJ2-1; 8 bases agree with TRBD2. Trimming removed 3 bases from V and 7 bases from J; junction bases left unmatched: 2. This CDR3 spans 12 amino acids. The germline V gene encodes CDR1 SQVTM and CDR2 ANQGSEA. The CDR3 DNA sequence: TGCAGCGTTGAGGGACTAGAAAATGAGCAGTTCTTC. Its translation is CSVEGLENEQFF.

The chain combines TRBV28 with TRBJ2-7, with a weak D call TRBD2 (5 bases). CDR3 length equals 15 residues. Trimming left V 6 bases short and J 6 bases short, with 21 bases between. The germline V gene encodes CDR1 MDHEN and CDR2 SYDVKM. The CDR3 nucleotides read TGTGCCAGCAGCCGGCGGGCCCCCGACCCTTGCGAGCAGTACTTC. It specifies CASSRRAPDPCEQYF.

By proportion, this clonotype is large (0.1 to 1%). The chain is built from TRBV7-2 and TRBJ2-3; 7 positions match TRBD2. CDR3 size: 16 residues. The V and J ends lost 4 bases and 0 bases, in that order; junction bases with no gene match: 7. Germline-derived CDR1 and CDR2 are SGHTA and FQGNSA. CDR3 amino acids: CASSSHLADSTDTQYF. The CDR3 region has the DNA TGTGCCAGCAGCTCCCACCTAGCGGACAGCACAGATACGCAGTATTTT.